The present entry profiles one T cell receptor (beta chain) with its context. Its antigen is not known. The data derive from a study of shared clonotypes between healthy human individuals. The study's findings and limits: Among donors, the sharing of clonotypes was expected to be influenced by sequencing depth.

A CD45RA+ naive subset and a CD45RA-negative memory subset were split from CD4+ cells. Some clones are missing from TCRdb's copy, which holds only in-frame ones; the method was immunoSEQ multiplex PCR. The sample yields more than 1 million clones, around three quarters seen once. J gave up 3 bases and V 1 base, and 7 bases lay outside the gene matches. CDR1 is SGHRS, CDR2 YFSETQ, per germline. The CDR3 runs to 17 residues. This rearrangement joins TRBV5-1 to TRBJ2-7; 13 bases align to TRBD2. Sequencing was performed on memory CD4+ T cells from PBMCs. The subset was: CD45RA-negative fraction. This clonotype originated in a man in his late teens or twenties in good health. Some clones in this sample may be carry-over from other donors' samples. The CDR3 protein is CASSLRLLAGGNYEQYF. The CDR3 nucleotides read TGCGCCAGCAGCTTGCGCCTACTAGCGGGAGGGAACTACGAGCAGTACTTC.